This TCR beta chain derives from a study of blood T cell repertoires in COVID-19. The protocol was immunoSEQ multiplex PCR, while the TCRdb copy is restricted to in-frame clones and leaves out a portion. In the table there are about 270,000 clones, around 82% of which are singletons. After removal of 4 bases from V and 0 bases from J, the junction contained 12 bases not matched to a gene. The CDR3 length is 19 residues. The germline CDR1 and CDR2 sequences are SNHLY and FYNNEI. J is TRBJ1-5 and V is TRBV2; TRBD1 matches 10 bases. This TCR was sampled from a woman aged 18 to 35 with acute or convalescent COVID-19. The sequencing sample was made of peripheral blood. Written as DNA, the CDR3 is TGTGCCAGCAGTGTCCACCTCGACAGGGGGCTGGGTAGCAATCAGCCCCAGCATTTT. Residues: CASSVHLDRGLGSNQPQHF.